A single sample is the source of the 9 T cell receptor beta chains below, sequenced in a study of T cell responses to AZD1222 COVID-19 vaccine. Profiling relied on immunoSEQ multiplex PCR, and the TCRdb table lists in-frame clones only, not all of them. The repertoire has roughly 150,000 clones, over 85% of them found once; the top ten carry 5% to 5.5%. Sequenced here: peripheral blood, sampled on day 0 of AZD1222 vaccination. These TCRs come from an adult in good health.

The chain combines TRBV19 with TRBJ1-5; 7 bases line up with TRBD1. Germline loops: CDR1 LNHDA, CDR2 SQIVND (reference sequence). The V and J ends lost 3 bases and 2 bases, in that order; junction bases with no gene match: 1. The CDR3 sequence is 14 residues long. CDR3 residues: CASSIDRGNQPQHF. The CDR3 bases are TGTGCCAGTAGTATCGACAGGGGCAATCAGCCCCAGCATTTT. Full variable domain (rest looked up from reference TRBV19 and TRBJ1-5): DGGITQSPKYLFRKEGQNVTLSCEQNLNHDAMYWYRQDPGQGLRLIYYSQIVNDFQKGDIAEGYSVSREKKESFPLTVTSAQKNPTAFYLCASSIDRGNQPQHFGDGTRLSIL.

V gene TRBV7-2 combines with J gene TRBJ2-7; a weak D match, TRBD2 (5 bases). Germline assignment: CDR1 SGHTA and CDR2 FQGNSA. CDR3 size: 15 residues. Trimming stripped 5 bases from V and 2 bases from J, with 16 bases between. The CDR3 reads CASSGLAFGTYEQYF. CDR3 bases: TGTGCCAGCAGCGGGCTAGCCTTTGGGACCTACGAGCAGTACTTC. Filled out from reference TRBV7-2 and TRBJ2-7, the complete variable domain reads GAGVSQSPSNKVTEKGKDVELRCDPISGHTALYWYRQSLGQGLEFLIYFQGNSAPDKSGLPSDRFSAERTGGSVSTLTIQRTQQEDSAVYLCASSGLAFGTYEQYFGPGTRLTVT.

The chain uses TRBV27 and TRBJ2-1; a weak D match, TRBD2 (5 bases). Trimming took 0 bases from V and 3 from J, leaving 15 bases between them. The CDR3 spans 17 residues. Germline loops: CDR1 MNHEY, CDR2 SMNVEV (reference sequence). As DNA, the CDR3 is TGTGCCAGCAGTTTATCGACGGTAGCGCTACTCTACAATGAGCAGTTCTTC. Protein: CASSLSTVALLYNEQFF.

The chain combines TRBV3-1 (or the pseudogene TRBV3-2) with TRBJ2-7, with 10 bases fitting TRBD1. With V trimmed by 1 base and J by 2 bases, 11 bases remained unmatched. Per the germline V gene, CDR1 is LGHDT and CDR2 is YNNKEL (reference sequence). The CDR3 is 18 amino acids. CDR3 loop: CASSQVPYPDRGAYEQYF. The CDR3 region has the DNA TGTGCCAGCAGCCAAGTTCCCTACCCGGACAGGGGGGCCTACGAGCAGTACTTC.

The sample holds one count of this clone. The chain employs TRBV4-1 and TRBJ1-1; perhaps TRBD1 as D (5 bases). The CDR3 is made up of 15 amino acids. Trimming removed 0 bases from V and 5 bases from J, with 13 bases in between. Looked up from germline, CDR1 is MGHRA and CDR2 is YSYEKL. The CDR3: CASSQEVVDSTEAFF. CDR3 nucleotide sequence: TGCGCCAGCAGCCAAGAAGTCGTCGACAGTACTGAAGCTTTCTTT.

Here the CDR3 reads CASSPWAQGRGTDTQYF. The CDR3 DNA sequence: TGTGCCAGCAGCCCATGGGCACAGGGGCGCGGGACAGATACGCAGTATTTT. The V gene is TRBV7-9, the J gene TRBJ2-3, with 7 nucleotides matching TRBD1. Unmatched junction bases numbered 14, after V lost 5 bases and J lost 3 bases. The CDR3 length is 17 residues. Germline assignment: CDR1 SEHNR and CDR2 FQNEAQ (reference sequence).

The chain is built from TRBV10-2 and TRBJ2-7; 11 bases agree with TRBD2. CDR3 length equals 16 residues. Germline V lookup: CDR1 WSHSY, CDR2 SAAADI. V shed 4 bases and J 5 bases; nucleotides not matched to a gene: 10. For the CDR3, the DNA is TGCGCCAGCAGTGCTAATCTAGCGGGAGGCCCCCACGAGCAGTACTTC. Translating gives CASSANLAGGPHEQYF.

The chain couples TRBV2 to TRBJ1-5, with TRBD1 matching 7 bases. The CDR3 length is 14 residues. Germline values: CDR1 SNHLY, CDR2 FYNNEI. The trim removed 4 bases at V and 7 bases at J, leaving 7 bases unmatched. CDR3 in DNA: TGTGCCAGCAGTGGTATAGGGGGCGGCCAGCCCCAGCATTTT. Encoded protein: CASSGIGGGQPQHF. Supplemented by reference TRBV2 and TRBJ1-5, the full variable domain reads EPEVTQTPSHQVTQMGQEVILRCVPISNHLYFYWYRQILGQKVEFLVSFYNNEISEKSEIFDDQFSVERPDGSNFTLKIRSTKLEDSAMYFCASSGIGGGQPQHFGDGTRLSIL.

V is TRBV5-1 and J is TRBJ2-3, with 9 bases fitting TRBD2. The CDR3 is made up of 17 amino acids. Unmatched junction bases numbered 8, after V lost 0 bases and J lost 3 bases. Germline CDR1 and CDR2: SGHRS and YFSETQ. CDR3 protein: CASSLAIAGDETDTQYF. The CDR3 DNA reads TGCGCCAGCAGCTTGGCCATAGCGGGAGATGAGACAGATACGCAGTATTTT.